This TCR beta chain was documented in a study of Ad26.COV2.S vaccination and SARS-CoV-2 variants. Study findings and constraints: Whether participants received vaccine or placebo, their non-spike TCR breadth was similar. It is possible that the TCR breadth and depth analyses underestimated the total T cell responses.

Treatment defined: some 20 received Ad26.COV2.S at low or high dose, single or two shots; 5 received placebo; per-sample allocation not given. The samples date from day 63 after the first vaccine or placebo injection. Germline CDR1 MNHEY, CDR2 SVGEGT. V lost 5 bases, J lost 4 bases, and 6 bases stayed unmatched. The CDR3 has 14 amino acids. This clone was seen more than once but under ten times. Its antigen remains unknown. The method was immunoSEQ multiplex PCR; TCRdb's version includes in-frame clones alone and lacks a portion of them. The table shows over 200,000 clones, with 88% occurring only once.

The sequence derives from a person aged 18-60 years who received the Ad26.COV2.S COVID-19 vaccine or a placebo. The source material was peripheral blood, sampled in a trial of Ad26.COV2.S vaccine versus placebo. V usage is TRBV6-2 or TRBV6-3 and J usage is TRBJ2-7; the match to TRBD1 covers 9 bases. The CDR3 DNA sequence: TGTGCCAGCAGTCCACAGGGGGCCGGGTACGAGCAGTACTTC. Its protein product is CASSPQGAGYEQYF.